The following is a T cell receptor beta chain sequence with its context. The sample belongs to a study of CD8 T cells in Susac syndrome. Random hexamers primed reverse transcription of about 0.5 to 1 ug RNA. One entry per CDR3 protein results from TCRdb running MiXCR on the immunoSEQ multiplex PCR reads. The table shows some 200,000 distinct CDR3 sequences, with approximately 94% occurring only once. Germline values: CDR1 LGHDT, CDR2 YNNKEL (reference sequence). The CDR3 has 16 amino acids. The V end lost 4 bases, the J end lost 7 bases, and 22 bases lay between the germline ends. What was sequenced was CD4+ T cells from PBMCs. The receptor was isolated from a human donor with Susac syndrome. V is TRBV3-1 and J is TRBJ1-2; no definite D call. The CDR3 loop reads CASSLSGSRATGGYTF. DNA of the CDR3: TGTGCCAGCAGCCTATCGGGATCTCGGGCGACTGGTGGCTACACCTTC.